Listed here is a single TCR beta chain. Followed over time, Seattle patients had been enrolled while infection was active. This entry belongs to a study of blood T cell repertoires in COVID-19. In the study overall: Acute-phase and convalescent COVID-19 samples originated in the United States, Italy and Spain. Nucleic acid was either cDNA or gDNA, and it came from T cells, B-cell-depleted T cells, or PBMCs.

In the original analysis: Quantification of nucleated cells was approximated via reference gene primer amplification. Measured with immunoSEQ multiplex PCR; TCRdb has only the in-frame clones, and not every one. For V, J and clone size, that table is used; D and trimming come from the DNA. The profile shows nearly 200,000 clones, around four fifths of them singletons. CDR3 length: 15 amino acids. V dropped 2 bases and J dropped 2 bases, with 10 bases sitting between them. The germline gives CDR1 SGHRS, CDR2 YFSETQ. The chain employs TRBV5-1 and TRBJ2-2; possible D gene TRBD2, 5 bases. The receptor was isolated from a man aged 55 to 69 with COVID-19, enrolled during active disease. The sequenced sample was peripheral blood. The CDR3 DNA follows: TGCGCCAGCAGCTTTCGGACGGGAAACACCGGGGAGCTGTTTTTT. Amino acids: CASSFRTGNTGELFF.